The next 4 T cell receptor beta chains were all read from a single sample in a study of T cell changes during pregnancy in multiple sclerosis. The method was immunoSEQ multiplex PCR; TCRdb's version includes in-frame clones alone and lacks a portion of them. Here the sample spans about 52,000 clones, over 80% being singletons. Sequenced here: CD4+ T cells from peripheral blood mononuclear cells, sampled in the third trimester of pregnancy. These receptor sequences come from a female donor with multiple sclerosis, enrolled in a pregnancy study.

V gene TRBV11-2 combines with J gene TRBJ1-1; a weak D match, TRBD1 (6 bases). Looked up from germline, CDR1 is SGHAT and CDR2 is FQNNGV. Trimming stripped 1 base from V and 1 base from J, with 7 bases between. This CDR3 region has 14 residues. This chain's CDR3 is CASSLGQANTEAFF. The CDR3 DNA reads as TGTGCCAGCAGCTTAGGACAGGCGAACACTGAAGCTTTCTTT. Looking up the rest from reference TRBV11-2 and TRBJ1-1 gives the full variable domain: EAGVAQSPRYKIIEKRQSVAFWCNPISGHATLYWYQQILGQGPKLLIQFQNNGVVDDSQLPKDRFSAERLKGVDSTLKIQPAKLEDSAVYLCASSLGQANTEAFFGQGTRLTVV.

The chain combines TRBV7-2 with TRBJ1-1; D unresolved. The V end lost 5 bases, the J end lost 1 base, and 8 bases lay between the germline ends. From germline, CDR1 is SGHTA and CDR2 FQGNSA. The CDR3 has 13 residues. As DNA, the CDR3 is TGTGCCAGCAGCGCATCAGGGAACACTGAAGCTTTCTTT. Protein product: CASSASGNTEAFF.

V and J are TRBV2 and TRBJ1-5, with a possible D match to TRBD1 (5 bases). This CDR3 contains 13 residues. V shed 3 bases and J shed 6 bases, with 9 bases lying between them. The V gene's germline CDR1 is SNHLY and CDR2 FYNNEI. The CDR3 DNA is TGTGCCAGCAGTGAGGTGGGGGGTCAGCCCCAGCATTTT. Translation gives CASSEVGGQPQHF.

This clone occurred once. The chain recombines TRBV7-2 with TRBJ2-1; TRBD2 aligns across 7 bases. V gave up 5 bases and J gave up 9 bases; unmatched junction bases: 13. Germline V gene sequence: CDR1 SGHTA, CDR2 FQGNSA. This CDR3 has 15 amino acids. CDR3 protein: CASSLLGVKRGEQFF. For the CDR3, the DNA is TGTGCCAGCAGCCTACTTGGGGTTAAGCGGGGTGAGCAGTTCTTC.